This TCR beta chain was obtained from a study of blood T cell repertoires in COVID-19. Measured with immunoSEQ multiplex PCR; TCRdb has only the in-frame clones, and not every one. The sample includes 120,000 to 150,000 clones, about 80% seen only once; the top ten take roughly 15%. Germline CDR1 and CDR2: SGDLS and YYNGEE. CDR3 size: 15 residues. V shed 1 base and J 7 bases; nucleotides not matched to a gene: 6. The chain joins TRBV9 to TRBJ2-1; TRBD2 agrees at 9 bases. The receptor's source is a man aged 50 to 60 with acute or convalescent COVID-19. The specimen was peripheral blood. CDR3 DNA: TGTGCCAGCAGCGTAAGTAGCGGGGGTTTTAATGAGCAGTTCTTC. This codes for CASSVSSGGFNEQFF.